Listed below are T cell receptor beta chains from one sample, sequenced in a study of cytomegalovirus exposure and HLA in healthy donors. Clones were sequenced by immunoSEQ multiplex PCR, and TCRdb holds only the in-frame ones, with some missing. The table has 150,000 or so clones, over 75% seen once. The specimen sequenced was PBMCs. These receptors were collected from a man aged 50 to 59 in good health and CMV-seropositive. Both conserved end residues are part of each CDR3. D genes are given only for firm matches. Clone size is given for some rows only: seen once, a few or many times, or a class if the clone is expanded.

TRBJ1-6,TRBV5-4,.,TRBD1,CASSFDRGRDSPLHF,TGTGCCAGCAGCTTTGACAGGGGTCGGGACTCACCCCTCCACTTT
TRBJ2-1,TRBV6-1,.,.,CASSEIQGDNEQFF,TGTGCCAGCAGTGAAATACAGGGAGACAATGAGCAGTTCTTC
TRBJ2-7,TRBV27,.,TRBD1,CASARQGFDEQYF,TGTGCCAGCGCCCGACAGGGGTTCGACGAGCAGTACTTC
TRBJ2-7,TRBV29-1,.,.,CSVRLGSGYEQYF,TGCAGCGTCCGGCTTGGCAGCGGCTACGAGCAGTACTTC
TRBJ1-5,TRBV21-1,.,.,CASSKGPYRGSVYQPQHF,TGTGCCAGCAGCAAAGGACCTTACAGGGGATCCGTCTATCAGCCCCAGCATTTT
TRBJ2-5,TRBV9,once,TRBD2,CASSEVLAGQETQYF,TGTGCCAGCAGCGAGGTTCTAGCGGGACAAGAGACCCAGTACTTC
TRBJ2-3,TRBV4-3,few,.,CASSQGTRGTDTQYF,TGCGCCAGCAGCCAGGGGACACGAGGCACAGATACGCAGTATTTT
TRBJ1-1,TRBV15,.,TRBD1,CATSRDRTGLSFF,TGTGCCACCAGCAGAGATAGGACAGGGTTATCCTTCTTT
TRBJ2-3,TRBV5-1,.,TRBD1,CASSVGQGADTQYF,TGCGCCAGCAGCGTGGGACAGGGGGCAGATACGCAGTATTTT
TRBJ2-7,TRBV6-5,.,TRBD2,CASSYSAGGPYEQYF,TGTGCCAGCAGTTACTCTGCGGGAGGTCCCTACGAGCAGTACTTC
TRBJ1-2,TRBV27,few,.,CASSPRAGLHYGYTF,TGTGCCAGCAGTCCCCGGGCGGGGCTTCACTATGGCTACACCTTC
TRBJ2-7,TRBV11-2,.,TRBD2,CASTPSGSSYEQYF,TGTGCCAGCACCCCTAGCGGAAGCTCCTACGAGCAGTACTTC
TRBJ1-5,TRBV27,.,TRBD1,CASSLGQGGNQPQHF,TGTGCCAGCAGCTTGGGACAGGGGGGAAATCAGCCCCAGCATTTT
TRBJ2-1,TRBV11-2,.,TRBD2,CASSLRLAGGPSEQFF,TGTGCCAGCAGCCTACGCTTAGCGGGGGGGCCAAGTGAGCAGTTCTTC
TRBJ1-2,TRBV5-4,.,TRBD1,CASSPGTDLYGYTF,TGTGCCAGCAGCCCAGGGACAGATCTCTATGGCTACACCTTC
TRBJ2-7,TRBV28,.,.,CASSTPPREQYF,TGTGCCAGCAGTACCCCACCTCGGGAGCAGTACTTC
TRBJ2-1,TRBV11-2,.,.,CASSLDWRRSRSYNEQFF,TGTGCCAGCAGCTTAGACTGGCGGCGATCTCGCTCCTACAATGAGCAGTTCTTC
TRBJ1-4,TRBV27,.,TRBD1,CASSPPGQKREKLFF,TGTGCCAGCAGCCCCCCGGGACAGAAAAGAGAAAAACTGTTTTTT
TRBJ2-3,TRBV5-1,.,.,CASSFLATDTQYF,TGCGCCAGCAGCTTTCTAGCGACAGATACGCAGTATTTT
TRBJ2-1,TRBV7-8,.,TRBD2,CASSLASGSNEQFF,TGTGCCAGCAGCTTAGCTAGCGGGAGTAATGAGCAGTTCTTC
TRBJ1-1,TRBV30,few,TRBD1,CAWSSPGTGGFEAFF,TGTGCCTGGAGTTCCCCCGGGACAGGGGGTTTTGAAGCTTTCTTT
TRBJ2-1,TRBV5-1,.,TRBD2,CASSQPLAGGGEQFF,TGCGCCAGCAGCCAGCCTCTAGCGGGGGGAGGTGAGCAGTTCTTC
TRBJ1-5,TRBV6-1,.,.,CASRGSIILNQPQHF,TGTGCCAGCAGGGGGAGTATAATTTTAAATCAGCCCCAGCATTTT
TRBJ1-2,TRBV5-1,.,.,CASSAGPGSYGYTF,TGCGCCAGCAGCGCCGGGCCGGGGTCTTATGGCTACACCTTC
TRBJ1-1,TRBV2,.,.,CASSPEVEAFF,TGTGCCAGCAGCCCTGAGGTTGAAGCTTTCTTT
TRBJ1-6,TRBV2,.,.,CASSEAGGAGYNSPLHF,TGTGCCAGCAGTGAAGCTGGAGGGGCGGGATATAATTCACCCCTCCACTTT
TRBJ1-1,TRBV7-2,.,TRBD1,CASSWRQGRTEAFF,TGTGCCAGCAGTTGGAGACAGGGAAGAACTGAAGCTTTCTTT
TRBJ2-7,TRBV25-1,.,.,CASSELKTPYEQYF,TGTGCCAGCAGTGAATTAAAGACACCCTACGAGCAGTACTTC
TRBJ2-2,TRBV13,.,TRBD2,CASSPQREGLGELFF,TGTGCCAGCAGCCCTCAGCGGGAGGGCCTCGGGGAGCTGTTTTTT
TRBJ2-3,TRBV29-1,.,TRBD2,CSVAGLAKADTQYF,TGCAGCGTTGCCGGACTAGCAAAGGCAGATACGCAGTATTTT
TRBJ1-1,TRBV9,.,TRBD1,CASSQTGENTEAFF,TGTGCCAGCAGCCAGACAGGGGAGAACACTGAAGCTTTCTTT
TRBJ1-3,TRBV6-1,.,TRBD1,CASSASGQVSGNTIYF,TGTGCCAGCAGTGCAAGCGGACAGGTATCTGGAAACACCATATATTTT
TRBJ2-4,TRBV15,.,.,CATSRGGTEGTIQYF,TGTGCCACCAGCAGAGGGGGGACGGAGGGCACCATTCAGTACTTC
TRBJ2-1,TRBV6-4,few,TRBD1,CASSRDSDYNEQFF,TGTGCCAGCAGTAGGGACAGCGACTACAATGAGCAGTTCTTC
TRBJ2-3,TRBV7-3,.,.,CASSADNRDTQYF,TGTGCCAGCAGCGCCGATAACCGGGATACGCAGTATTTT
TRBJ2-3,TRBV5-4,.,.,CASSFGGASDTQYF,TGTGCCAGCAGCTTTGGGGGGGCCTCAGATACGCAGTATTTT
TRBJ2-7,TRBV6-5,.,.,CASSPTVPDYEQYF,TGTGCCAGCAGTCCGACAGTGCCGGACTACGAGCAGTACTTC
TRBJ1-2,TRBV30,.,.,CAWGGGINYGYTF,TGTGCCTGGGGGGGAGGGATAAACTATGGCTACACCTTC
TRBJ2-1,TRBV5-1,.,.,CASSLASDYNEQFF,TGCGCCAGCAGCTTGGCTAGCGACTACAATGAGCAGTTCTTC
TRBJ2-1,TRBV4-3,.,TRBD2,CASSQGETSGNEQFF,TGCGCCAGCAGCCAAGGGGAGACTAGCGGCAATGAGCAGTTCTTC
TRBJ2-2,TRBV5-1,.,TRBD2,CASSFKTSGANTGELFF,TGCGCCAGCAGCTTCAAGACTAGCGGGGCGAACACCGGGGAGCTGTTTTTT
TRBJ2-5,TRBV9,.,.,CASSNPGETQYF,TGTGCCAGCAGCAACCCAGGGGAGACCCAGTACTTC
TRBJ2-3,TRBV6-5,.,TRBD2,CASSYFSSGRDTQYF,TGTGCCAGCAGTTACTTTTCTAGCGGGAGGGATACGCAGTATTTT
TRBJ2-7,TRBV28,.,TRBD1,CASSTSGQGTLQYF,TGTGCCAGCAGTACCTCGGGACAGGGGACCCTGCAGTACTTC
TRBJ2-1,TRBV9,.,TRBD2,CASSVWSGSGNEQFF,TGTGCCAGCAGCGTATGGAGCGGGAGCGGAAATGAGCAGTTCTTC
TRBJ2-2,TRBV5-1,.,.,CASSRGRDTGELFF,TGCGCCAGCAGCCGGGGAAGGGACACCGGGGAGCTGTTTTTT
TRBJ2-1,TRBV5-1,.,TRBD2,CASSGDGGSYNEQFF,TGCGCCAGCAGCGGGGACGGGGGGTCCTACAATGAGCAGTTCTTC
TRBJ2-3,TRBV5-1,.,.,CASSLGLIAEDTQYF,TGCGCCAGCAGCCTCGGACTGATAGCGGAGGATACGCAGTATTTT
TRBJ2-5,TRBV14,.,.,CASSLRNRQYQETQYF,TGTGCCAGCAGCCTCCGGAACAGGCAGTACCAAGAGACCCAGTACTTC
TRBJ2-1,TRBV11-3,.,.,CASSPPGRGGGNNEQFF,TGTGCCAGCAGCCCCCCCGGTCGGGGCGGGGGCAACAATGAGCAGTTCTTC
TRBJ2-7,TRBV19,once,.,CASSIEGAKEQYF,TGTGCCAGTAGTATAGAGGGGGCGAAGGAGCAGTACTTC
TRBJ2-6,TRBV4-2,.,TRBD1,CASSQAGTGRPGANVLTF,TGTGCCAGCAGCCAAGCCGGGACAGGGAGGCCTGGGGCCAACGTCCTGACTTTC
TRBJ1-1,TRBV5-6,.,TRBD1,CASSYGDRGGTEAFF,TGTGCCAGCAGCTACGGGGACAGGGGCGGCACTGAAGCTTTCTTT
TRBJ2-1,TRBV5-6,once,TRBD2,CASTLWGAGKGNEQFF,TGTGCCAGCACCCTTTGGGGAGCGGGGAAGGGCAATGAGCAGTTCTTC
TRBJ2-5,TRBV28,.,TRBD1,CASSAQPGQGKETQYF,TGTGCCAGCAGTGCACAGCCGGGACAGGGGAAAGAGACCCAGTACTTC
TRBJ2-7,TRBV2,.,.,CASRAGPNYEQYF,TGTGCCAGCAGGGCGGGGCCAAACTACGAGCAGTACTTC
TRBJ2-1,TRBV2,few,TRBD2,CASRDLTSIIAYNEQFF,TGTGCCAGCAGGGATCTGACTAGCATCATTGCCTACAATGAGCAGTTCTTC
TRBJ1-1,TRBV28,.,.,CASSLMAGVVTEAFF,TGTGCCAGCAGTCTGATGGCAGGGGTAGTCACTGAAGCTTTCTTT
TRBJ1-4,TRBV9,.,.,CASSVVSGEKLFF,TGTGCCAGCAGCGTAGTTTCGGGAGAAAAACTGTTTTTT
TRBJ2-3,TRBV7-2,.,.,CASSLRSGKDTQYF,TGTGCCAGCAGCTTACGGTCGGGGAAAGATACGCAGTATTTT